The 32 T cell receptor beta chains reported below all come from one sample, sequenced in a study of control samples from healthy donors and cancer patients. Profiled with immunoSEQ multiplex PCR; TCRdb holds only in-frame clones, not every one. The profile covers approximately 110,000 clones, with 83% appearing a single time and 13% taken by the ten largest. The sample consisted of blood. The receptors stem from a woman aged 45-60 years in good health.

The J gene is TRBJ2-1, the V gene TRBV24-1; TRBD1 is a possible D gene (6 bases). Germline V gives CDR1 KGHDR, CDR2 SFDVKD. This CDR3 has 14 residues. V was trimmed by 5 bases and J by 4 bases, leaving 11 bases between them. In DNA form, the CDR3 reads TGTGCCACCAGTGGAGAGGACAGATACAATGAGCAGTTCTTC. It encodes CATSGEDRYNEQFF.

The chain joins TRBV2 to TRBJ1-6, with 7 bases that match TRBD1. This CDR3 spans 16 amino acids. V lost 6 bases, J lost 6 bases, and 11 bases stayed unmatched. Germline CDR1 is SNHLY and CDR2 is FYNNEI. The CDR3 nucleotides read TGTGCCAGCAGCGACAGGGAGTTAAACATTAATTCACCCCTCCACTTT. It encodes CASSDRELNINSPLHF.

The DNA of the CDR3 is TGTGCCAGTAGTATCGGACAGGGGGCGGGGACCCAGTACTTC. Its translation is CASSIGQGAGTQYF. The rearrangement joins TRBV19 to TRBJ2-5; 11 bases map to TRBD1. The CDR3 covers 14 residues. Germline CDR1 reads LNHDA; CDR2 reads SQIVND (reference sequence). The ends lost 3 bases at V and 7 bases at J; junction bases unmatched: 4. The full variable domain, rest sourced from reference TRBV19 and TRBJ2-5, is DGGITQSPKYLFRKEGQNVTLSCEQNLNHDAMYWYRQDPGQGLRLIYYSQIVNDFQKGDIAEGYSVSREKKESFPLTVTSAQKNPTAFYLCASSIGQGAGTQYFGPGTRLLVL.

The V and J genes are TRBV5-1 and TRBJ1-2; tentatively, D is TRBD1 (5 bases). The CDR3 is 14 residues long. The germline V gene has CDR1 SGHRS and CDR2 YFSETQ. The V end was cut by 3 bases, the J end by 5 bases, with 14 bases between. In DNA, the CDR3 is TGCGCCAGCAGCTGGACACAAGGAACGTATGGCTACACCTTC. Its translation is CASSWTQGTYGYTF.

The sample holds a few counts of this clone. The CDR3 bases are TGTGCCAGCAGCTTAGTAGCAGGGGGGACGGGAAGCAATCAGCCCCAGCATTTT. Encoded protein: CASSLVAGGTGSNQPQHF. This rearrangement joins TRBV7-9 to TRBJ1-5, with 7 nucleotides matching TRBD1. Germline CDR1 reads SEHNR; CDR2 reads FQNEAQ (reference sequence). V lost 1 base, J lost 1 base, and 10 bases stayed unmatched. This CDR3 is 18 amino acids long.

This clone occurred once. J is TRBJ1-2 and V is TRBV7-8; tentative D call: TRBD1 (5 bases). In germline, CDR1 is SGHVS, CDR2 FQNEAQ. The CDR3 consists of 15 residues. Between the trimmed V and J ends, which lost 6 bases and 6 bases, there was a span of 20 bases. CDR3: CASSLPGPLGHGYTF. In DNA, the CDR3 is TGTGCCAGCAGTTTGCCGGGACCCCTGGGCCATGGCTACACCTTC.

CDR3 bases: TGTGCCAGCAGTTTACCCCTCGGACAGGGGGATCAGCCCCAGCATTTT. Translated, it gives CASSLPLGQGDQPQHF. The chain recombines TRBV28 with TRBJ1-5, with 10 bases that match TRBD1. Germline assignment: CDR1 MDHEN and CDR2 SYDVKM. V dropped 2 bases and J dropped 5; count of bases not matched to a gene: 6. This CDR3 has 16 residues.

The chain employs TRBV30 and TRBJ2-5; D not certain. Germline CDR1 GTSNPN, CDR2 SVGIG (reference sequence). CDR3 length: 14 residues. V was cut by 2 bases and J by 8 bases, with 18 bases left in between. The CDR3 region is CAWSLNFVPPTQYF. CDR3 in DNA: TGTGCCTGGAGTCTAAACTTTGTGCCACCCACCCAGTACTTC.

The CDR3 spells CASSAPVAAGDQETQYF. The DNA of the CDR3 is TGTGCCAGCAGCGCGCCCGTTGCAGCGGGGGACCAAGAGACCCAGTACTTC. V and J are TRBV9 and TRBJ2-5, with 8 positions matching TRBD2. CDR1 and CDR2 (germline): SGDLS, YYNGEE. The CDR3 covers 17 residues. V dropped 3 bases and J dropped 0; count of bases not matched to a gene: 10.

The CDR3 coding sequence is TGTGCCAGCAGCCAAGGAGCATGGGAGAAGGGGGCAGATACGCAGTATTTT. This translates into CASSQGAWEKGADTQYF. This chain links TRBV4-2 with TRBJ2-3; D may be TRBD1 (6 bases). V shed 1 base and J shed 4 bases, with 18 bases lying between them. Germline CDR1 reads LGHNA; CDR2 reads YNFKEQ. The CDR3 consists of 17 residues.

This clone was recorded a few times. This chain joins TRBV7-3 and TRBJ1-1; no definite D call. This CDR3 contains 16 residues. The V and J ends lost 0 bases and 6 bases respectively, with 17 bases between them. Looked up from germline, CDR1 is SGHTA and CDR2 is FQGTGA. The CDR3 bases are TGTGCCAGCAGCTTAACGCCCGCCGGTCAGGACGCTGAAGCTTTCTTT. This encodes CASSLTPAGQDAEAFF.

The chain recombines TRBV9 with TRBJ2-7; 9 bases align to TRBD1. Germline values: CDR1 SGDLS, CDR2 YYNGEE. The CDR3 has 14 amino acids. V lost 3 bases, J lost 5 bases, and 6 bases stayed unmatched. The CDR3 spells CASSAGTGRHEQYF. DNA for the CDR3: TGTGCCAGCAGCGCCGGGACAGGGAGACACGAGCAGTACTTC.

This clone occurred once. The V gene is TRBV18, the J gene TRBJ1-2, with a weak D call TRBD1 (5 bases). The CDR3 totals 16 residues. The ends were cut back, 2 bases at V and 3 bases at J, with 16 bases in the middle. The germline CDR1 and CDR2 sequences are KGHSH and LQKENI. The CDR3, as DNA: TGTGCCAGCTCACCATTTGCGGAAGGGACTTACTATGGCTACACCTTC. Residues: CASSPFAEGTYYGYTF.

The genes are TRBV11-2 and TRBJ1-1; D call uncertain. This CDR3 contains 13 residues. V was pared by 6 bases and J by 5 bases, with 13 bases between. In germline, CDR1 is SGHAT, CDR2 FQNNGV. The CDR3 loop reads CASSPQLGTEAFF. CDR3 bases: TGTGCCAGCAGTCCTCAACTGGGGACTGAAGCTTTCTTT.

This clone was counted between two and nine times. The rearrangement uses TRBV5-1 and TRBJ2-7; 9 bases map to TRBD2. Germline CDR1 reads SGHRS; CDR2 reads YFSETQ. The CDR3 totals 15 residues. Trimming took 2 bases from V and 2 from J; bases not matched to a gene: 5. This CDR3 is CASSFGSGGTYEQYF. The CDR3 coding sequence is TGCGCCAGCAGCTTCGGTAGCGGGGGCACCTACGAGCAGTACTTC.

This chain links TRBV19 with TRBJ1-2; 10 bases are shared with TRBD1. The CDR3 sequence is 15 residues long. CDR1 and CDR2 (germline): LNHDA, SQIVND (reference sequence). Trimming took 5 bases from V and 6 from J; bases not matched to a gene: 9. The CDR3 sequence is CASSLPGTGVHGYTF. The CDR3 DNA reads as TGTGCCAGTAGTCTACCTGGGACAGGGGTTCATGGCTACACCTTC.

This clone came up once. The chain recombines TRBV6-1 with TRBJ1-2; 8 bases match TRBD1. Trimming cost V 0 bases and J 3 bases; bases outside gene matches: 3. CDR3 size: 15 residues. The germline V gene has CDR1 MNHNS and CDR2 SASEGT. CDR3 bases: TGTGCCAGCAGTGAAGCGACAGGGGTAGACTATGGCTACACCTTC. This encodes CASSEATGVDYGYTF.

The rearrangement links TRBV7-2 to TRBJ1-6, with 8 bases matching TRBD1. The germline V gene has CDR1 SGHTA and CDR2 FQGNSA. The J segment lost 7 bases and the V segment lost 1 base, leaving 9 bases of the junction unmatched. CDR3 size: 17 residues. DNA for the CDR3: TGTGCCAGCAGCTTAGAGGGGGCACAGGGGGGGAATTCACCCCTCCACTTT. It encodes CASSLEGAQGGNSPLHF.

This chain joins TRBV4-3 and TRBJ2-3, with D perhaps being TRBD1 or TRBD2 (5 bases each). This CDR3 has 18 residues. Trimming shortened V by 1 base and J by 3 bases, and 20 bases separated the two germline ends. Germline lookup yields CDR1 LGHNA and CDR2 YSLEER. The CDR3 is CASSQGAWGRGLTDTQYF. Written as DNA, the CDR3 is TGCGCCAGCAGCCAAGGGGCCTGGGGGAGAGGATTGACAGATACGCAGTATTTT.

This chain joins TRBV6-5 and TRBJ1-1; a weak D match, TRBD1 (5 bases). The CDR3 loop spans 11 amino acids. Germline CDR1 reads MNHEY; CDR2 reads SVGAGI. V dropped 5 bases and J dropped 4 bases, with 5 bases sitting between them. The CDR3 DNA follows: TGTGCCAGCAGTCAGGGCACTGAAGCTTTCTTT. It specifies CASSQGTEAFF.

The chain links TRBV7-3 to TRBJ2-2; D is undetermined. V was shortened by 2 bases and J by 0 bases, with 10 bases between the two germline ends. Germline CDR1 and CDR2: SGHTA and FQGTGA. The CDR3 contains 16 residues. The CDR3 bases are TGTGCCAGCAGCTTAGTAGCAGCCGCGAACACCGGGGAGCTGTTTTTT. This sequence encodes CASSLVAAANTGELFF. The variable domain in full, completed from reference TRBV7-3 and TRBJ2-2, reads GAGVSQTPSNKVTEKGKYVELRCDPISGHTALYWYRQSLGQGPEFLIYFQGTGAADDSGLPNDRFFAVRPEGSVSTLKIQRTERGDSAVYLCASSLVAAANTGELFFGEGSRLTVL.

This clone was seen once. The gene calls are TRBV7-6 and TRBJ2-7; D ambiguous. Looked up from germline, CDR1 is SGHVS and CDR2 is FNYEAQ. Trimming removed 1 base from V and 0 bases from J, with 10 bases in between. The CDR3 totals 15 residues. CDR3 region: CASSLGQAGSYEQYF. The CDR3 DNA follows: TGTGCCAGCAGCTTAGGGCAGGCCGGCTCCTACGAGCAGTACTTC.

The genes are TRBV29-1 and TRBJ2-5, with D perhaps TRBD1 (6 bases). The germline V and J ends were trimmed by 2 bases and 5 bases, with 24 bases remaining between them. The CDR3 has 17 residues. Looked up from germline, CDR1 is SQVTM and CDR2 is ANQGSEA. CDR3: CSVEHPSYRDLVETQYF. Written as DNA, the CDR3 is TGCAGCGTTGAACACCCATCGTACAGGGATCTAGTGGAGACCCAGTACTTC. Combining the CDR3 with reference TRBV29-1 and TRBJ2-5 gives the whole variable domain SAVISQKPSRDICQRGTSLTIQCQVDSQVTMMFWYRQQPGQSLTLIATANQGSEATYESGFVIDKFPISRPNLTFSTLTVSNMSPEDSSIYLCSVEHPSYRDLVETQYFGPGTRLLVL.

Here the CDR3 reads CATSDRQGSLGEQFF. In nucleotides, the CDR3 is TGTGCCACCAGTGATCGACAGGGGTCCTTGGGTGAGCAGTTCTTC. This chain uses TRBV24-1 with TRBJ2-1, with 8 bases aligning to TRBD1. V shed 3 bases, J shed 9 bases, and the junction held 9 bases outside the gene matches. CDR3 size: 15 residues. Germline loops: CDR1 KGHDR, CDR2 SFDVKD.

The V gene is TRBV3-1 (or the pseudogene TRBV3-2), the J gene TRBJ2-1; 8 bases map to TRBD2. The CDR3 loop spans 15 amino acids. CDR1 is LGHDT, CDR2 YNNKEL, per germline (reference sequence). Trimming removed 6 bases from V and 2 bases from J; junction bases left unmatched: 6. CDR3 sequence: CASRLNGGAYNEQFF. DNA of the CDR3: TGTGCCAGCAGACTAAACGGGGGGGCCTACAATGAGCAGTTCTTC.

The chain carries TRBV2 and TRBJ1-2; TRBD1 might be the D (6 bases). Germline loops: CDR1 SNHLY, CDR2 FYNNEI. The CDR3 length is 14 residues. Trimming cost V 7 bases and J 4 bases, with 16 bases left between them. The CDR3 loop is CASISDSSGYGYTF. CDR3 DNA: TGTGCCAGCATATCGGACAGCTCGGGCTATGGCTACACCTTC.

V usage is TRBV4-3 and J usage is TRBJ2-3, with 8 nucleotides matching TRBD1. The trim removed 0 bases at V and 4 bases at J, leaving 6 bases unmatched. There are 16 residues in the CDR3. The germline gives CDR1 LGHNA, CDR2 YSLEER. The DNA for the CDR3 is TGCGCCAGCAGCCAAGATCTTGGACAGGGCTCAGATACGCAGTATTTT. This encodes CASSQDLGQGSDTQYF.

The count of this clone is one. CDR3 DNA: TGCGCCAGCAACCCCCGTTTGGGCGACAATCAGCCCCAGCATTTT. Translated, it gives CASNPRLGDNQPQHF. The chain couples TRBV4-1 to TRBJ1-5; D not certain. There are 15 residues in the CDR3. V was cut by 7 bases and J by 3 bases, with 16 bases left in between. Germline loops: CDR1 MGHRA, CDR2 YSYEKL.

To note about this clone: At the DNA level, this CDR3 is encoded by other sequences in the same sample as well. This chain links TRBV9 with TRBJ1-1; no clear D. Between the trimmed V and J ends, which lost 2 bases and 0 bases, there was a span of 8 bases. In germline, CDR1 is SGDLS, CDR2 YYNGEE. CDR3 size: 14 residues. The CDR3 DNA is TGTGCCAGCAGCGTTAACATACTGAACACTGAAGCTTTCTTT. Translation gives CASSVNILNTEAFF.

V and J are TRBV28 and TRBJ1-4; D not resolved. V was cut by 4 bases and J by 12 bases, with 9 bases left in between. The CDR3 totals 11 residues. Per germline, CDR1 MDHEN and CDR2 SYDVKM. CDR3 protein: CASSSRAELFF. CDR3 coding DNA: TGTGCCAGCAGTTCCAGAGCAGAACTGTTTTTT.

DNA for the CDR3: TGTGCCAGCAGCGTTAGCAGCGTTCGCCCCACCGGGGAGCTGTTTTTT. It is translated as CASSVSSVRPTGELFF. The V call is TRBV9, the J call TRBJ2-2, with no clear D. The CDR3 sequence is 16 residues long. V shed 2 bases and J shed 4 bases, with 15 bases lying between them. The germline CDR1 and CDR2 sequences are SGDLS and YYNGEE.

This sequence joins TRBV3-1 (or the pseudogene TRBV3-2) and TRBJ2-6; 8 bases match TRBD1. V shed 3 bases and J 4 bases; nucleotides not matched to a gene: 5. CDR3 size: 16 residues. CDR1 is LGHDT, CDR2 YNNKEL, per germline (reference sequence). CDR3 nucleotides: TGTGCCAGCAGCCATCGACAGGGGACGGGGGCCAACGTCCTGACTTTC. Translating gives CASSHRQGTGANVLTF.